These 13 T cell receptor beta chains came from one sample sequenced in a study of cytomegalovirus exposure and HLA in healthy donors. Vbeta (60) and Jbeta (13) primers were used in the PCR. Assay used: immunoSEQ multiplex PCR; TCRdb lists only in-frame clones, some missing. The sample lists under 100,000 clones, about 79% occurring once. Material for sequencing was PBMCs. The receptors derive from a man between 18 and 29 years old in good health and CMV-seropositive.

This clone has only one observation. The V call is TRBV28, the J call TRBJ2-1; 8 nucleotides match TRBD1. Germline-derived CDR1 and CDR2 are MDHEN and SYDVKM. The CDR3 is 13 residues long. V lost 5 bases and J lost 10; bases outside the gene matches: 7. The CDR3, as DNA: TGTGCCAGCAGTCGTCAGGGGGCGGGGGAGCAGTTCTTC. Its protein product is CASSRQGAGEQFF.

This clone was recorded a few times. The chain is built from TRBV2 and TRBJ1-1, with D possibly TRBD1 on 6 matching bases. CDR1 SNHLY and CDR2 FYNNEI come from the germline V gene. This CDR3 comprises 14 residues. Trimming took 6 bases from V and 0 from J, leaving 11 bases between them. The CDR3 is CASSRDTLNTEAFF. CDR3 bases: TGTGCCAGCAGCCGGGACACCTTGAACACTGAAGCTTTCTTT. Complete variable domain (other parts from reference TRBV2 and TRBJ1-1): EPEVTQTPSHQVTQMGQEVILRCVPISNHLYFYWYRQILGQKVEFLVSFYNNEISEKSEIFDDQFSVERPDGSNFTLKIRSTKLEDSAMYFCASSRDTLNTEAFFGQGTRLTVV.

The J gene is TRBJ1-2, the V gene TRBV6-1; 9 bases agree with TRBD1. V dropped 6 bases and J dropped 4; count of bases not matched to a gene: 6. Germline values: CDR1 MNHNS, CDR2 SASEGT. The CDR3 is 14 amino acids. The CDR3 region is CASRPPGQGYGYTF. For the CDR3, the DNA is TGTGCCAGCAGGCCCCCGGGACAGGGCTATGGCTACACCTTC.

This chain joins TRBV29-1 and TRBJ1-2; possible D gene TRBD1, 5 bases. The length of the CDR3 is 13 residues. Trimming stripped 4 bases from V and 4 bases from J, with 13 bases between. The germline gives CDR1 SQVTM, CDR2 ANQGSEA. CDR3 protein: CSVVARVGYGYTF. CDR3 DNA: TGCAGCGTTGTGGCCAGGGTCGGCTATGGCTACACCTTC.

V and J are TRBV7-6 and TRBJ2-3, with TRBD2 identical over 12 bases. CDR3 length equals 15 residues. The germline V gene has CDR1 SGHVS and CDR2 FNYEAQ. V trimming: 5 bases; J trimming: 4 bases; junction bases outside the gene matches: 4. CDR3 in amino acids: CASSGLAGSSDTQYF. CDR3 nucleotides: TGTGCCAGCAGCGGACTAGCGGGAAGCTCAGATACGCAGTATTTT.

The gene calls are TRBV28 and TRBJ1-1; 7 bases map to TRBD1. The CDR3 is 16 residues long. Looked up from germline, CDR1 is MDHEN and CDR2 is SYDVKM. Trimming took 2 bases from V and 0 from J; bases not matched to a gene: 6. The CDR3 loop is CASSLIQGVMNTEAFF. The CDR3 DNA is TGTGCCAGCAGTTTAATTCAGGGGGTCATGAACACTGAAGCTTTCTTT.

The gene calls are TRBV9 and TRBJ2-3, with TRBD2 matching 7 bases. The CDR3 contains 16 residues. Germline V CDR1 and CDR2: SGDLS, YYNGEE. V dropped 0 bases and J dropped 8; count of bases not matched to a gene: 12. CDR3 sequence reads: CASSVDLAGAVGTQYF. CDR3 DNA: TGTGCCAGCAGCGTAGATTTGGCGGGAGCCGTGGGTACGCAGTATTTT. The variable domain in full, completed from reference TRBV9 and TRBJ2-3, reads DSGVTQTPKHLITATGQRVTLRCSPRSGDLSVYWYQQSLDQGLQFLIQYYNGEERAKGNILERFSAQQFPDLHSELNLSSLELGDSALYFCASSVDLAGAVGTQYFGPGTRLTVL.

The CDR3 DNA sequence: TGCGCCAGCAGCCATCCCGGACAGATTTACAATGAGCAGTTCTTC. It specifies CASSHPGQIYNEQFF. The V and J genes are TRBV10-2 and TRBJ2-1, with D perhaps matching TRBD1 (6 bases). Trimming took 6 bases from V and 4 from J, leaving 16 bases between them. In germline, CDR1 is WSHSY, CDR2 SAAADI. The CDR3 contains 15 residues.

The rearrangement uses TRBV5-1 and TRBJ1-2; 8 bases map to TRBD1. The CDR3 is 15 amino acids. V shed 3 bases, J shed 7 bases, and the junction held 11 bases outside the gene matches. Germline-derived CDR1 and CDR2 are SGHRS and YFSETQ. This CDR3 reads CASSSETGDWSGYTF. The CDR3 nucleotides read TGCGCCAGCAGCTCTGAGACAGGGGATTGGAGTGGCTACACCTTC.

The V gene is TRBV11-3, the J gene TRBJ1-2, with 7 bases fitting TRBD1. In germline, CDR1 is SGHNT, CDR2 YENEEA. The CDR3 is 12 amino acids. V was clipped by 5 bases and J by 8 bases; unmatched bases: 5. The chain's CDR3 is CASSRQGAGYTF. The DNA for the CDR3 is TGTGCCAGCAGCCGACAGGGCGCCGGCTACACCTTC. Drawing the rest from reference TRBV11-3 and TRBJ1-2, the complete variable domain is EAGVVQSPRYKIIEKKQPVAFWCNPISGHNTLYWYLQNLGQGPELLIRYENEEAVDDSQLPKDRFSAERLKGVDSTLKIQPAELGDSAVYLCASSRQGAGYTFGSGTRLTVV.

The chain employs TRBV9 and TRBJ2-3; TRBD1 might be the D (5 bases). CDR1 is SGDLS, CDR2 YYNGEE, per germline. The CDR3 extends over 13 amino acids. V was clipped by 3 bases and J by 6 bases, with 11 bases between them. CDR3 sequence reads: CASSEGLTDTQYF. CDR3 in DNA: TGTGCCAGCAGCGAGGGGCTTACCGATACGCAGTATTTT.

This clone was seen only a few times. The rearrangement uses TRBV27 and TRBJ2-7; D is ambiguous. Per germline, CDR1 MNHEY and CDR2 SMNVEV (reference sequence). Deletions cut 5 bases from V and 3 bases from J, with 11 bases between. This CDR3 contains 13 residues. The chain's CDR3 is CASSEAVHYEQYF. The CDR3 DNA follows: TGTGCCAGCAGTGAGGCGGTCCACTACGAGCAGTACTTC.

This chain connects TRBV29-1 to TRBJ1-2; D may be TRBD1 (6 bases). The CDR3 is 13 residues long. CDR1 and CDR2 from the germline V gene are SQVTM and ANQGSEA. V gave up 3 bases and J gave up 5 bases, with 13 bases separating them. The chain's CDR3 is CSVERQGLYGYTF. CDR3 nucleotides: TGCAGCGTTGAGCGGCAGGGGTTATATGGCTACACCTTC.